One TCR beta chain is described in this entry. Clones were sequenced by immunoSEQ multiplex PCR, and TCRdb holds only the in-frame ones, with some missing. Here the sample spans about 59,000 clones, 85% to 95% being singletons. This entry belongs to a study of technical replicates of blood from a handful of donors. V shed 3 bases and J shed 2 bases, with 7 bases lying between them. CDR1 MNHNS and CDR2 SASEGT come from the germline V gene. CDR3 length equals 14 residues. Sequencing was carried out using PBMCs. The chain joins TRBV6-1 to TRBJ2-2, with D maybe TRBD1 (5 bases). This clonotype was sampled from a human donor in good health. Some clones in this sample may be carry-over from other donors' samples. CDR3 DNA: TGTGCCAGCAGTGAGCAGGGAAACACCGGGGAGCTGTTTTTT. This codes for CASSEQGNTGELFF.